These 30 T cell receptor beta chains came from one sample sequenced in a study of regulatory T cells in long-lasting Graves disease. Time point in this sample: newly diagnosed GD, antithyroid drugs for less than 3 months. PBMCs provided the RNA from which the TCR library was made. Assembly of TCR beta libraries relied on iRepertoire HTBI primers together with Arm-PCR of CDR3 regions. TCRdb fed the multiplex PCR reads into MiXCR, producing one record per CDR3 protein. The repertoire holds hundreds of thousands of distinct CDR3 sequences, with 16% as singletons. These data were also reused for a study on T cells in Graves' hyperthyroidism and ophthalmopathy.

The sample was peripheral blood mononuclear cells (PBMCs), taken at new diagnosis, from a patient treated with antithyroid drugs. These receptors were collected from a man aged 35-49 years with Graves disease.

This clonotype was counted ten times or more. The chain has TRBV28 and TRBJ1-5; no reliable D call. Germline V gene data show CDR1 as MDHEN and CDR2 as SYDVKM. Trimming stripped 6 bases from V and 2 bases from J, with 8 bases between. This CDR3 comprises 13 residues. The CDR3: CASRRRGNQPQHF. Written as DNA, the CDR3 is TGTGCCAGCAGACGACGGGGCAATCAGCCCCAGCATTTT.

Details on this clonotype: The limits of the CDR3 on the DNA are not certain, so only TCRdb's listed CDR3 is given. The chain combines TRBV28 with TRBJ1-4. The CDR3 length equals 12 residues, ends included. Per the germline V gene, CDR1 is MDHEN and CDR2 is SYDVKM. This CDR3 is CASSSSGEKLFF.

This clonotype has just a few counts. This chain links TRBV6-1 with TRBJ2-5; 7 bases line up with TRBD2. J gave up 5 bases and V 4 bases, and 10 bases lay outside the gene matches. CDR1 and CDR2 (germline): MNHNS, SASEGT. This CDR3 spans 15 amino acids. CDR3 sequence reads: CASSGGFEGGETQYF. In nucleotides, the CDR3 is TGTGCCAGCAGTGGGGGCTTCGAGGGAGGGGAGACCCAGTACTTC.

V and J are TRBV3-1 and TRBJ2-1; 8 nucleotides line up with TRBD2. With V trimmed by 0 bases and J by 8 bases, 3 bases remained unmatched. The CDR3 covers 14 residues. CDR1 and CDR2 from the germline V gene are LGHDT and YNNKEL (reference sequence). CDR3 sequence: CASSQDGTSDEQFF. DNA of the CDR3: TGTGCCAGCAGCCAAGACGGGACTAGTGATGAGCAGTTCTTC.

This clonotype occurred a few times. The chain recombines TRBV6-1 with TRBJ1-1; D unresolved. Trimming stripped 11 bases from V and 0 bases from J, with 16 bases between. CDR1 and CDR2 (germline): MNHNS, SASEGT. The CDR3 runs to 14 residues. CDR3 residues: CASVFGEMNTEAFF. The CDR3 nucleotides are TGTGCCTCCGTCTTTGGGGAAATGAACACTGAAGCTTTCTTT.

In its sample, this clonotype was seen many times. V and J are TRBV6-1 and TRBJ2-3, with a possible D match to TRBD1 (7 bases). The CDR3 is 17 residues long. Trimming took off 2 bases at V and 0 bases at J, with 15 bases between the two ends. Germline lookup yields CDR1 MNHNS and CDR2 SASEGT. The CDR3 protein is CASSERLTGTSTDTQYF. The CDR3 bases are TGTGCCAGCAGTGAACGCCTGACAGGGACTAGCACAGATACGCAGTATTTT.

This clonotype came up many times. The rearrangement joins TRBV2 to TRBJ1-4, with 7 bases identical to TRBD1. This CDR3 comprises 14 residues. Looked up from germline, CDR1 is SNHLY and CDR2 is FYNNEI. V shed 8 bases and J 10 bases; nucleotides not matched to a gene: 13. As DNA, the CDR3 is TGTGCCAGCGCTGAAGGGGACAGAATGCGAAAACTGTTTTTT. This gives the protein CASAEGDRMRKLFF.

The chain joins TRBV20-1 to TRBJ2-7, with 8 bases aligning to TRBD2. Germline assignment: CDR1 DFQATT and CDR2 SNEGSKA (reference sequence). The V segment lost 7 bases and the J segment 7 bases; nucleotides outside the gene matches: 18. CDR3 size: 15 residues. The CDR3: CSGGREDSSVGEQYF. For the CDR3, the DNA is TGCAGTGGGGGGCGGGAGGACTCCTCGGTGGGGGAGCAGTACTTC.

This clonotype was counted ten times or more. The chain recombines TRBV12-3 or TRBV12-4 with TRBJ2-5; 8 nucleotides line up with TRBD1. This CDR3 comprises 14 residues. Losses at the gene ends were 6 bases for V and 4 bases for J; bases not matched to a gene: 7. The CDR3, as DNA: TGTGCCAGCAGAAATGACAGGGGAGGAGAGACCCAGTACTTC. This encodes CASRNDRGGETQYF.

This clonotype has ten or more counts. V and J are TRBV3-1 and TRBJ1-1; tentative D call: TRBD1 (5 bases). Germline CDR1 is LGHDT and CDR2 is YNNKEL (reference sequence). Trimming pared 4 bases from V and 2 bases from J, leaving 11 bases between. The CDR3 totals 14 residues. The CDR3 here is CASSRITGNTEAFF. The CDR3 region has the DNA TGTGCCAGCAGCCGAATTACAGGTAACACTGAAGCTTTCTTT.

This clonotype was recorded many times. The chain combines TRBV18 with TRBJ1-1, with a weak D call TRBD1 (5 bases). With 2 bases removed from V and 5 bases from J, the gap between germline ends came to 12 bases. The CDR3 is 14 amino acids. CDR1 is KGHSH and CDR2 is LQKENI in the germline V gene. CDR3 in amino acids: CASSPVGLQTEAFF. In DNA form, the CDR3 reads TGTGCCAGCTCACCAGTGGGGCTGCAGACTGAAGCTTTCTTT.

This clonotype was seen repeatedly, ten times or more. This sequence joins TRBV5-1 and TRBJ1-3; TRBD1 aligns across 8 bases. CDR1 is SGHRS and CDR2 is YFSETQ in the germline V gene. Losses at the gene ends were 1 base for V and 2 bases for J; bases not matched to a gene: 5. The CDR3 is 16 residues long. Here the CDR3 DNA reads TGCGCCAGCAGCTTGTGGACAGGGAGTGCTGGAAACACCATATATTTT. It translates to CASSLWTGSAGNTIYF.

In its sample, this clonotype was seen many times. The J gene is TRBJ2-7, the V gene TRBV6-1; possibly TRBD1 or TRBD2 for D (5 bases each). CDR3 length: 14 amino acids. The ends were cut back, 4 bases at V and 2 bases at J, with 12 bases in the middle. Germline-derived CDR1 and CDR2 are MNHNS and SASEGT. The CDR3 coding sequence is TGTGCCAGCAGTGTGGGGGACCACCCCTACGAGCAGTACTTC. It translates to CASSVGDHPYEQYF.

Concerning this clonotype: A much larger clone lies a single base off, so this may be a read error. The rearrangement uses TRBV30 and TRBJ2-1, with D possibly called TRBD1 or TRBD2 (7 bases each). This CDR3 has 16 residues. CDR1 and CDR2 (germline): GTSNPN, SVGIG (reference sequence). V lost 0 bases and J 9 bases, leaving 21 bases between the germline ends. CDR3 region: CAWSVIGRGLQREQFF. The CDR3 bases are TGTGCCTGGAGTGTGATTGGGAGGGGGCTTCAACGTGAGCAGTTCTTC.

There are many counts of this clonotype. The chain employs TRBV20-1 and TRBJ1-1; D remains unclear. The V end lost 0 bases, the J end lost 5 bases, and 13 bases lay between the germline ends. The CDR3 runs 14 residues. Germline V gene lookup returns CDR1 DFQATT and CDR2 SNEGSKA (reference sequence). Here the CDR3 reads CSAREAVEWTEAFF. CDR3 coding DNA: TGCAGTGCTAGAGAGGCGGTCGAGTGGACTGAAGCTTTCTTT.

In DNA form, the CDR3 reads TGTGCCAGCAGTACCTTCCCGGGACAGGGAGGCAATGAGCAGTTCTTC. Protein product: CASSTFPGQGGNEQFF. V usage is TRBV6-1 and J usage is TRBJ2-1; TRBD1 agrees at 9 bases. V trimming: 5 bases; J trimming: 6 bases; junction bases outside the gene matches: 11. Germline CDR1 reads MNHNS; CDR2 reads SASEGT. This CDR3 has 16 residues.

This clonotype appeared many times. This chain uses TRBV2 with TRBJ1-5; 7 bases line up with TRBD1. Germline values: CDR1 SNHLY, CDR2 FYNNEI. J gave up 4 bases and V 8 bases, and 11 bases lay outside the gene matches. This CDR3 is 15 amino acids long. CDR3 sequence reads: CASGKMDRSNQPQHF. CDR3 DNA sequence: TGTGCCAGCGGGAAAATGGACAGGTCGAATCAGCCCCAGCATTTT.

This clonotype has a count of ten or more. This sequence joins TRBV9 and TRBJ2-1; D remains ambiguous. V dropped 0 bases and J dropped 4 bases, with 11 bases sitting between them. Germline loops: CDR1 SGDLS, CDR2 YYNGEE. The CDR3 totals 15 residues. The CDR3 spells CASSVDGAEYNEQFF. The CDR3 nucleotides are TGTGCCAGCAGCGTAGACGGAGCCGAGTACAATGAGCAGTTCTTC.

This clonotype was observed a handful of times. This chain uses TRBV13 with TRBJ2-2; 13 bases are shared with TRBD2. The ends lost 1 base at V and 3 bases at J; junction bases unmatched: 5. Germline values: CDR1 PRHDT, CDR2 FYEKMQ (reference sequence). CDR3 length: 18 amino acids. The DNA for the CDR3 is TGTGCCAGCAGCTTAGAAGGGACTAGCGGGGCCTACACCGGGGAGCTGTTTTTT. This codes for CASSLEGTSGAYTGELFF.

This clonotype was found many times. The chain recombines TRBV24-1 with TRBJ2-5, with 8 bases matching TRBD1. Germline trimming cut 6 bases from V and 4 bases from J; bases unmatched to any gene: 3. Germline assignment: CDR1 KGHDR and CDR2 SFDVKD. This CDR3 region has 13 residues. CDR3: CATSQGAGETQYF. The DNA of the CDR3 is TGTGCCACCAGTCAGGGGGCGGGAGAGACCCAGTACTTC.

This clonotype has a count of ten or more. CDR3 DNA sequence: TGCGCCAGCAGCTCGGAGGTTGAGACCCAGTACTTC. This translates into CASSSEVETQYF. The rearrangement links TRBV5-1 to TRBJ2-5; tentative D call: TRBD2 (5 bases). The V gene lost 3 bases and the J gene lost 5 bases, with 8 bases spanning the gap. Germline loops: CDR1 SGHRS, CDR2 YFSETQ. CDR3 length: 12 amino acids. The full variable domain, completed using reference TRBV5-1 and TRBJ2-5, is KAGVTQTPRYLIKTRGQQVTLSCSPISGHRSVSWYQQTPGQGLQFLFEYFSETQRNKGNFPGRFSGRQFSNSRSEMNVSTLELGDSALYLCASSSEVETQYFGPGTRLLVL.

In this sample, this clonotype turned up a few times. V and J are TRBV9 and TRBJ1-4; possible D gene TRBD1, 5 bases. The V gene's germline CDR1 is SGDLS and CDR2 YYNGEE. This CDR3 is 16 amino acids long. Trimming shortened V by 3 bases and J by 4 bases, and 16 bases separated the two germline ends. CDR3 DNA sequence: TGTGCCAGCAGCGAGGGAAGACAGATATTTAATGAAAAACTGTTTTTT. Translating it yields CASSEGRQIFNEKLFF.

This clonotype was recorded at least ten times. The genes are TRBV12-3 or TRBV12-4 and TRBJ2-5, with TRBD2 matching over 12 bases. V shed 7 bases, J shed 5 bases, and the junction held 8 bases outside the gene matches. This CDR3 has 15 residues. The CDR3: CASTDGTSGFETQYF. In DNA form, the CDR3 reads TGTGCCAGCACTGACGGGACTAGCGGGTTTGAGACCCAGTACTTC.

The chain recombines TRBV24-1 with TRBJ2-1; 7 bases line up with TRBD2. The CDR3 covers 11 residues. Germline V gene lookup returns CDR1 KGHDR and CDR2 SFDVKD. V lost 6 bases, J lost 15 bases, and 7 bases stayed unmatched. For the CDR3, the DNA is TGTGCCACCAGTCTGAGCGGGGCCACGTTCTTC. Amino acids: CATSLSGATFF.

This clonotype was observed at least ten times. The chain joins TRBV15 to TRBJ1-5, with TRBD1 matching 7 bases. The CDR3 contains 14 residues. V was clipped by 0 bases and J by 4 bases; unmatched bases: 0. In germline, CDR1 is LNHNV, CDR2 YYDKDF (reference sequence). The CDR3 DNA sequence: TGTGCCACCAGCAGAGACAGGGGGAATCAGCCCCAGCATTTT. It is translated as CATSRDRGNQPQHF.

The rearrangement joins TRBV7-9 to TRBJ2-2, with D hard to call. The CDR3 extends over 15 amino acids. Germline V gene lookup returns CDR1 SEHNR and CDR2 FQNEAQ (reference sequence). V lost 4 bases and J lost 0, with 9 bases in between. CDR3 coding DNA: TGTGCCAGCAGCTACGGGTCCCCGAACACCGGGGAGCTGTTTTTT. The encoded protein is CASSYGSPNTGELFF.

The sample holds many counts of this clonotype. The chain is built from TRBV19 and TRBJ1-1, with D uncertain. Germline CDR1 LNHDA, CDR2 SQIVND (reference sequence). The CDR3 covers 15 residues. Trimming stripped 0 bases from V and 5 bases from J, with 13 bases between. CDR3 residues: CASSIDLSRGTEAFF. The CDR3 nucleotides read TGTGCCAGTAGTATAGATCTGAGCAGAGGGACTGAAGCTTTCTTT. Filled out from reference TRBV19 and TRBJ1-1, the complete variable domain reads DGGITQSPKYLFRKEGQNVTLSCEQNLNHDAMYWYRQDPGQGLRLIYYSQIVNDFQKGDIAEGYSVSREKKESFPLTVTSAQKNPTAFYLCASSIDLSRGTEAFFGQGTRLTVV.

The V gene is TRBV20-1, the J gene TRBJ2-3; D ambiguous. CDR1 is DFQATT and CDR2 is SNEGSKA in the germline V gene (reference sequence). The CDR3 covers 15 residues. V lost 2 bases to trimming and J lost 6 bases, with 18 bases between them. CDR3: CSARPAAELTDTQYF. DNA of the CDR3: TGCAGTGCTAGACCCGCGGCTGAGCTCACGGATACGCAGTATTTT.

This clonotype was recorded many times. The V and J genes are TRBV20-1 and TRBJ2-3; 10 positions match TRBD1. CDR1 and CDR2 from the germline V gene are DFQATT and SNEGSKA (reference sequence). The CDR3 contains 14 residues. Germline trimming cut 4 bases from V and 3 bases from J; bases unmatched to any gene: 4. The CDR3 sequence is CSATRQGATDTQYF. Written as DNA, the CDR3 is TGCAGTGCTACAAGACAGGGGGCAACAGATACGCAGTATTTT.

Comment on this clonotype: Being one base from a much bigger clone, this may be a read error. The rearrangement uses TRBV15 and TRBJ2-7, with D perhaps TRBD1 (5 bases). The V end lost 0 bases, the J end lost 5 bases, and 14 bases lay between the germline ends. From germline, CDR1 is LNHNV and CDR2 YYDKDF (reference sequence). The CDR3 consists of 15 residues. The CDR3 bases are TGTGCCACCAGCAGAGATGTCACGCAGGGTAACGAGCAGTACTTC. Encoded protein: CATSRDVTQGNEQYF.